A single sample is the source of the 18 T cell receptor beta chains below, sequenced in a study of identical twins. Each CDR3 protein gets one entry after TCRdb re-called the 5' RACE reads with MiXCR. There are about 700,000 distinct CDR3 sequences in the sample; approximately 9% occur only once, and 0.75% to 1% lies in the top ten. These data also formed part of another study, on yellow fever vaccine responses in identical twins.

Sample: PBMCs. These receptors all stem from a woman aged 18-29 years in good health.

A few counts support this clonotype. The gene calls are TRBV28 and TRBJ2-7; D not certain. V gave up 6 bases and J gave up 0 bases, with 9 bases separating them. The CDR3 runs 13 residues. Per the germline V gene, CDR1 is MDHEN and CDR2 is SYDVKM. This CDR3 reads CASSESPSYEQYF. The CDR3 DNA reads TGTGCCAGCAGCGAGAGCCCCTCCTACGAGCAGTACTTC.

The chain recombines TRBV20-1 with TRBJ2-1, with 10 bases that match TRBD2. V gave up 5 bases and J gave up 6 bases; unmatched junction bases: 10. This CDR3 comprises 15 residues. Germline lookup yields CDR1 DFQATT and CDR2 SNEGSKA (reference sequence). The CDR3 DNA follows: TGCAGTGCTGGACTCCTAGCGGGAGTCACCAATGAGCAGTTCTTC. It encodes CSAGLLAGVTNEQFF.

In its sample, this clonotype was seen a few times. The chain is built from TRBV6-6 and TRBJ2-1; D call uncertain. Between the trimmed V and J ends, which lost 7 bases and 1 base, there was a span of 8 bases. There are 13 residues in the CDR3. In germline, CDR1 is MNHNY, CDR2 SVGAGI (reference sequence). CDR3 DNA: TGTGCCAGCACCGGACGGTCCTACAATGAGCAGTTCTTC. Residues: CASTGRSYNEQFF.

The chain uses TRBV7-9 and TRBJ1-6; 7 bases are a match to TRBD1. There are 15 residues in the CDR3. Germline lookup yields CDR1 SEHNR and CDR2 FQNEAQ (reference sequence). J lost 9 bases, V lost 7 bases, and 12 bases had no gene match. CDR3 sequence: CASTDGQGGGSPLHF. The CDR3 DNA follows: TGTGCCAGCACCGACGGGCAGGGGGGGGGTTCACCCCTCCACTTT.

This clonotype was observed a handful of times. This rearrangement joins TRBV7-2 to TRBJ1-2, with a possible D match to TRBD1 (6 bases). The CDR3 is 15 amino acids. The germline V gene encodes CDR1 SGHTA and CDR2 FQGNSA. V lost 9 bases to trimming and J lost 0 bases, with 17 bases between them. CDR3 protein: CASIYRDRSNYGYTF. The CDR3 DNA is TGTGCCAGTATCTACAGGGACCGGTCTAACTATGGCTACACCTTC.

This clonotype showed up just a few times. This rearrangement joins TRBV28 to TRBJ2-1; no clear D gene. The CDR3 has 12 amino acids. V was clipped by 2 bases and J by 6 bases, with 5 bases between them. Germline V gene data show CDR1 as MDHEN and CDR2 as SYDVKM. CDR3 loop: CASSLTTNEQFF. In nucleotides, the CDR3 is TGTGCCAGCAGTTTAACAACCAATGAGCAGTTCTTC.

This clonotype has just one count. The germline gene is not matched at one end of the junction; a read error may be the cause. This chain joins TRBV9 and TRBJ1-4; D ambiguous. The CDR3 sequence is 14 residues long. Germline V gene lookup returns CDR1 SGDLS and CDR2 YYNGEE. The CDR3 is CASSPKGGNEKQFF. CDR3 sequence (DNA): TGTGCCAGCAGCCCAAAGGGAGGGAATGAAAAACAGTTTTTT.

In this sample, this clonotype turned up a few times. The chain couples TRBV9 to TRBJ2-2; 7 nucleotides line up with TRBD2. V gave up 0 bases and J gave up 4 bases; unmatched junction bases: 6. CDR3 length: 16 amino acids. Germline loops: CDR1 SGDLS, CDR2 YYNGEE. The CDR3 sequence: CASSVEGLVITGELFF. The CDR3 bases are TGTGCCAGCAGCGTAGAAGGACTAGTCATCACCGGGGAGCTGTTTTTT.

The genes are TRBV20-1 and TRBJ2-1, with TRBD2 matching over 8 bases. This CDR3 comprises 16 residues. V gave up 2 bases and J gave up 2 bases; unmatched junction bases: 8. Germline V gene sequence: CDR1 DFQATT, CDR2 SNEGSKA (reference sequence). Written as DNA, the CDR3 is TGCAGTGCTAGAAACTTACGGGAGGGAACCTACAATGAGCAGTTCTTC. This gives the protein CSARNLREGTYNEQFF.

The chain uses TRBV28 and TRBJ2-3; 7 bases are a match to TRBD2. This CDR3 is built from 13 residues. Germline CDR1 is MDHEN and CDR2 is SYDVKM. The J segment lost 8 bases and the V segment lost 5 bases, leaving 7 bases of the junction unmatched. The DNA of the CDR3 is TGTGCCAGCAGTCGACTAGCAGTTGGTACGCAGTATTTT. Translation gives CASSRLAVGTQYF.

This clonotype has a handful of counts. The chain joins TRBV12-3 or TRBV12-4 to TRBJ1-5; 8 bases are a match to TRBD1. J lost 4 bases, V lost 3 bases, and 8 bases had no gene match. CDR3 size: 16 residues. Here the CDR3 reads CASSFFGDRSNQPQHF. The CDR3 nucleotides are TGTGCCAGCAGTTTTTTTGGGGACAGGTCGAATCAGCCCCAGCATTTT.

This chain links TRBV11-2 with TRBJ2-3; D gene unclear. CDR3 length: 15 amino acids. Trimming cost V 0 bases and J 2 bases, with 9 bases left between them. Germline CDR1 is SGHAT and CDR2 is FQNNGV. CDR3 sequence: CASSLDFQYTDTQYF. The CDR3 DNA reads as TGTGCCAGCAGCTTAGATTTCCAGTACACAGATACGCAGTATTTT.

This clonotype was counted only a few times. CDR3 in amino acids: CSAREGAGHNTGELFF. The CDR3 DNA reads as TGCAGTGCTAGAGAAGGGGCGGGACATAACACCGGGGAGCTGTTTTTT. This chain connects TRBV20-1 to TRBJ2-2, with D possibly called TRBD1 or TRBD2 (6 bases each). In germline, CDR1 is DFQATT, CDR2 SNEGSKA (reference sequence). V lost 0 bases, J lost 2 bases, and 13 bases lay in between. The CDR3 sequence is 16 residues long.

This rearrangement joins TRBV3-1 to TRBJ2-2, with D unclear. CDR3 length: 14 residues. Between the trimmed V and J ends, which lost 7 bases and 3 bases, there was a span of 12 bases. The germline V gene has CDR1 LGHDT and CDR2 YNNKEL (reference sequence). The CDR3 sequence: CASKTKGHTGELFF. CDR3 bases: TGTGCCAGCAAAACAAAGGGTCACACCGGGGAGCTGTTTTTT.

CDR3 nucleotides: TGCGCCAGCATCCAACTAGCGGGAGGGCGTGAGCAGTACTTC. Protein product: CASIQLAGGREQYF. This rearrangement joins TRBV10-2 to TRBJ2-7, with 13 bases aligning to TRBD2. This CDR3 region has 14 residues. V was pared by 7 bases and J by 7 bases, with 7 bases of the junction left unmatched. CDR1 WSHSY and CDR2 SAAADI come from the germline V gene.

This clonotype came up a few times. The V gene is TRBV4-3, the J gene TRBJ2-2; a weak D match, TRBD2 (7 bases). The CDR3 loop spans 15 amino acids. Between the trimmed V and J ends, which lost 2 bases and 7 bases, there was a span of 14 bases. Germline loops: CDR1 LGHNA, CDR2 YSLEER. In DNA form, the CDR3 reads TGCGCCAGCAGCCAAAGGGGGGGCAGGGGCGGGGAGCTGTTTTTT. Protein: CASSQRGGRGGELFF.

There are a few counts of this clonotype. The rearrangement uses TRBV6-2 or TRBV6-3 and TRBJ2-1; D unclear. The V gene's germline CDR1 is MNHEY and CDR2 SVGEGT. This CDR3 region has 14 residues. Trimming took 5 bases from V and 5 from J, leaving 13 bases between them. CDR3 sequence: CASSPPGRNNEQFF. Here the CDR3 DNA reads TGTGCCAGCAGTCCCCCCGGCAGGAACAATGAGCAGTTCTTC.

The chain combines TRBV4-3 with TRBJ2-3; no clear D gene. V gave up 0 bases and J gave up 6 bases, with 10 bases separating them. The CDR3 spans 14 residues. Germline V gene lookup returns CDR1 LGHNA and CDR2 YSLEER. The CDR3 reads CASSQDPKADTQYF. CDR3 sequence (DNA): TGCGCCAGCAGCCAAGACCCGAAGGCCGATACGCAGTATTTT.